What follows are 9 T cell receptor beta chains derived from one specimen sequenced in a study of T cell responses to AZD1222 COVID-19 vaccine. The assay was immunoSEQ multiplex PCR, and TCRdb's table has in-frame clones only and misses some. The sample contains 75,000 to 100,000 clones, 90% to 95% of which appear only once. Material: peripheral blood, obtained on day 0 of AZD1222 vaccination. These receptors came from an adult in good health.

J is TRBJ2-2 and V is TRBV7-3, with D perhaps TRBD1 or TRBD2 (6 bases each). Germline CDR1 is SGHTA and CDR2 is FQGTGA. The CDR3 contains 14 residues. V lost 4 bases and J 3 bases, leaving 9 bases between the germline ends. DNA of the CDR3: TGTGCCAGCAGCTCGAGGGGGGACACCGGGGAGCTGTTTTTT. Protein product: CASSSRGDTGELFF.

The chain employs TRBV5-1 and TRBJ1-5; no clear D gene. The V gene lost 0 bases and the J gene lost 4 bases, with 11 bases spanning the gap. Germline lookup yields CDR1 SGHRS and CDR2 YFSETQ. This CDR3 comprises 15 residues. The CDR3 here is CASSLGTDVNQPQHF. The CDR3 nucleotides read TGCGCCAGCAGCTTGGGGACGGACGTAAATCAGCCCCAGCATTTT. The full variable domain, rest sourced from reference TRBV5-1 and TRBJ1-5, is KAGVTQTPRYLIKTRGQQVTLSCSPISGHRSVSWYQQTPGQGLQFLFEYFSETQRNKGNFPGRFSGRQFSNSRSEMNVSTLELGDSALYLCASSLGTDVNQPQHFGDGTRLSIL.

The chain is built from TRBV5-1 and TRBJ2-1; 9 nucleotides align to TRBD1. V shed 1 base, J shed 1 base, and the junction held 6 bases outside the gene matches. The CDR3 loop spans 17 amino acids. CDR1 is SGHRS, CDR2 YFSETQ, per germline. The CDR3 spells CASSLSTGGRSYNEQFF. The CDR3 DNA reads as TGCGCCAGCAGCTTGAGTACAGGGGGCAGGTCCTACAATGAGCAGTTCTTC.

V is TRBV19 and J is TRBJ2-7; 16 bases are shared with TRBD2. Germline CDR1 reads LNHDA; CDR2 reads SQIVND (reference sequence). The ends lost 6 bases at V and 3 bases at J; junction bases unmatched: 11. This CDR3 is 18 amino acids long. The CDR3 nucleotides are TGTGCCAGTAGCCCCGGGACTAGCGGGGGGGCCTTTTACTACGAGCAGTACTTC. It specifies CASSPGTSGGAFYYEQYF.

This chain links TRBV19 with TRBJ1-1, with a tentative D call TRBD1 (6 bases). Germline CDR1 reads LNHDA; CDR2 reads SQIVND (reference sequence). This CDR3 comprises 13 residues. The ends were cut back, 7 bases at V and 3 bases at J, with 12 bases in the middle. Written as DNA, the CDR3 is TGTGCCAGTACTACAGGGCCCCACACTGAAGCTTTCTTT. This encodes CASTTGPHTEAFF.

This clone showed up just once. The rearrangement uses TRBV5-4 and TRBJ2-6; D may be TRBD2 (6 bases). Germline V gene lookup returns CDR1 SGHNT and CDR2 YYREEE (reference sequence). This CDR3 region has 17 residues. V was shortened by 4 bases and J by 2 bases, with 16 bases between the two germline ends. CDR3 sequence: CASSRNPSGAGANVLTF. CDR3 DNA: TGTGCCAGCAGCCGAAACCCTTCGGGGGCTGGGGCCAACGTCCTGACTTTC.

A single count supports this clone. The gene calls are TRBV25-1 and TRBJ1-2; D gene unclear. Trimming cost V 1 base and J 4 bases, with 16 bases left between them. Germline CDR1 and CDR2: MGHDK and SYGVNS. This CDR3 comprises 16 residues. CDR3 protein: CASSELRATPLYGYTF. CDR3 nucleotides: TGTGCCAGCAGTGAATTAAGGGCAACTCCCCTCTATGGCTACACCTTC.

The CDR3 protein is CASSQEAAEDTQYF. The DNA of the CDR3 is TGTGCCAGCAGCCAAGAGGCCGCGGAAGATACGCAGTATTTT. V gene TRBV3-1 (or the pseudogene TRBV3-2) combines with J gene TRBJ2-3; D remains unclear. V lost 0 bases and J 5 bases, leaving 9 bases between the germline ends. Germline values: CDR1 LGHDT, CDR2 YNNKEL (reference sequence). The CDR3 has 14 amino acids.

The rearrangement joins TRBV5-1 to TRBJ2-2; a possible D gene is TRBD1 (5 bases). Germline CDR1 and CDR2: SGHRS and YFSETQ. With 2 bases removed from V and 7 bases from J, the gap between germline ends came to 12 bases. The CDR3 is 14 residues long. The CDR3 DNA sequence: TGCGCCAGCAGCTTAAGGCAGGGTGGCGGGGAGCTGTTTTTT. It codes for CASSLRQGGGELFF.